This T cell receptor (beta chain) was sequenced for a study of shared clonotypes between healthy human individuals (dated by TCRdb to the early 2020s). Some background on the complete study: The cohort included three men and a couple of women between 18 and 49 years of age. For each donor, CD4 naive and CD4 memory were each run on three plates, CD8 naive on two plates, and CD8 memory on one plate. Blood TCR repertoires of roughly five healthy adults were deeply sequenced to estimate repertoire size and the extent of clonotype sharing between individuals. Different laboratories and diverse techniques were used to prepare libraries and sequence TCR repertoires, to increase sequencing depth and limit assay-specific biases. Leukapheresis yielded between about 0.85 and 9 billion PBMCs per donor. Points the paper makes about the study in general: Sampling was limited to blood, and TCR repertoires in tissue likely differ from TCR repertoires in blood. The small number of donors limited the genetic and exposure-history diversity represented. Compared with non-shared clonotypes, clonotypes shared by all four sorted-subset donors had higher generation probabilities. Pairwise subsampling led to the expectation that sequencing depth would affect the degree of clonotype sharing among donors. Estimated clonotype richness was generally larger for naive than for memory subsets. Even with the large sequencing depth, rarefaction of the sorted-subset datasets indicated that sequencing was incomplete. Sharing across a few donors was observed for about 5% of naive CD4, over 3% of naive CD8, 2% to 2.5% of memory CD4, and about 0.39% of memory CD8 clonotypes.

As regards this clone: The clone's antigen remains unknown. The record has no base qualities; no much larger clone is one base away.

The donors were healthy, HIV-negative adults with no recently reported acute infections or vaccinations. Every donor was a Caucasian adult living in Nashville, Tennessee, USA. CD4+ T cells were enriched through magnetic negative selection, after which naive cells were positively selected on CD45RA and the remaining negative fraction served as the memory subset. After blood collection by leukapheresis, PBMCs were isolated using Ficoll-Histopaque density gradient centrifugation and then cryopreserved in the vapor phase of liquid nitrogen. Analytical flow cytometry was used to check the purity and quantity of every magnetically sorted T cell population. Each sorted fraction had its genomic DNA isolated and then quantified by UV absorbance on a Nanodrop 2000c. Using the deep immunoSEQ assay, multiplex PCR amplified TCR CDR3 regions from genomic DNA. Extracted genomic DNA from each cell subset was spread evenly across all wells of several immunoSEQ 96-well plates, with each plate serving as a replicate. For sorted subsets, each replicate PCR was loaded with approximately 0.2 ug genomic DNA, equivalent to 30,000 or so T cell genomes. The purified libraries were quantified using a Qubit 3.0 fluorometer, sized with a Bioanalyzer 2100, and then quantified again using the KAPA Library Quantification kit. Each immunoSEQ 96-well plate was sequenced on its own single-read 150-cycle Illumina NextSeq 550 flow cell. Regarding the original processing steps: Because the immunoSEQ output included only junctional sequences and no quality scores, the filtering could not be the same as the filtering used for full-length reads. To assign V/J genes and CDR3, sequences were annotated against IMGT germline references using PyIR, a Python wrapper for IgBLAST v1.9. Any read was removed if the V/J assignment was weak (E-value above 1e-6), the CDR3 was missing, or the read contained stop codons, out-of-frame junctions, or ambiguous translated residues. V3J clonotypes were defined as sequences sharing the same inferred V gene, J gene, and CDR3 amino acid sequence. The percentage overlap between two repertoires was calculated by dividing the number of shared unique clonotypes by the size of the smaller repertoire. Three approaches were used to assess repertoire richness: RTK rarefaction, the Chao1 estimator, and Recon v2.1 estimates of unobserved clonotypes. OLGA was used to compute generation probabilities for all TCRbeta clonotypes that the gDNA method yielded from a few donors. TCRdb took this table from immuneACCESS and kept in-frame rearrangements with V and J called. Such tables lack part of the clones; where checked against another copy, unresolved V genes explain under half of the gap, and the rest is unexplained. The DNA gave D and trimming, while V, J and clone size come from that table. The sample table contains more than 2,000,000 clones; only one count was recorded for over 85% of them. Clones ranked in the top ten supply over 0.12% of the sample.

The germline V gene sets CDR1 to MGHDK and CDR2 to SYGVNS. Counted from cysteine to phenylalanine, this CDR3 has 12 amino acids. Just CDR3 DNA is preserved here, 36 bases in frame from base 1. V loses 4 bases of germline sequence and J loses 4 bases, and the interval between the two ends is 8 bases. The origin of this receptor is a man younger than 35 in good health. The source material was naive CD4+ T cells sorted from blood. According to the study, the label for this sample's cell subset or site signals: CD45RA+ positively selected. The chain uses TRBV25-1 and TRBJ2-7; there is no confident call for the D gene. The base sequence is TGTGCCAGCAGTGGCAAACGATACGAGCAGTACTTC. It is translated as CASSGKRYEQYF.